The 14 T cell receptor beta chains below all came from one sample that was sequenced in a study of blood T cell repertoires in COVID-19. TCRdb's table, derived via immunoSEQ multiplex PCR, lists solely in-frame clones and lacks some. The repertoire holds about 230,000 clones, approximately 80% seen once, with about 7.4% in the top ten. The specimen sequenced was peripheral blood. These receptors all stem from a woman aged 45-60 years with acute or convalescent COVID-19.

This clone has just a few counts. J is TRBJ1-1 and V is TRBV2; D is uncertain. V lost 7 bases and J 1 base, leaving 16 bases between the germline ends. The germline gives CDR1 SNHLY, CDR2 FYNNEI. This CDR3 has 15 residues. The CDR3 DNA reads TGTGCCAGCATACTCGGGAAACCGTCGAACACTGAAGCTTTCTTT. This gives the protein CASILGKPSNTEAFF.

The V call is TRBV11-2, the J call TRBJ2-3, with 10 nucleotides matching TRBD2. Trimming took 5 bases from V and 5 from J; bases not matched to a gene: 7. Germline V gene sequence: CDR1 SGHAT, CDR2 FQNNGV. This CDR3 spans 15 amino acids. The CDR3 here is CASSPGLAVRDTQYF. The DNA for the CDR3 is TGTGCCAGCAGCCCCGGACTAGCGGTAAGAGATACGCAGTATTTT.

This clone came up once. The CDR3 region is CASSPSRVPYNEQFF. The CDR3 DNA is TGTGCCAGCAGCCCATCCAGGGTTCCCTACAATGAGCAGTTCTTC. V and J are TRBV3-1 (or the pseudogene TRBV3-2) and TRBJ2-1; D is possibly TRBD1 (5 bases). This CDR3 is built from 15 residues. The germline V gene has CDR1 LGHDT and CDR2 YNNKEL (reference sequence). V gave up 4 bases and J gave up 2 bases, with 12 bases separating them.

The chain is built from TRBV28 and TRBJ1-4; TRBD1 matches at 10 bases. Trimming took 4 bases from V and 7 from J; bases not matched to a gene: 6. The CDR3 consists of 15 residues. Germline values: CDR1 MDHEN, CDR2 SYDVKM. CDR3 in amino acids: CASSSYRDRGEKLFF. The CDR3 bases are TGTGCCAGCAGTTCGTACCGGGACAGGGGTGAAAAACTGTTTTTT.

The rearrangement links TRBV4-3 to TRBJ2-3; weak D call: TRBD2 (6 bases). Looked up from germline, CDR1 is LGHNA and CDR2 is YSLEER. V gave up 0 bases and J gave up 2 bases, with 18 bases separating them. CDR3 length equals 18 residues. The CDR3 here is CASSQEPVGGIYTDTQYF. In DNA, the CDR3 is TGCGCCAGCAGCCAAGAACCCGTTGGGGGGATATACACAGATACGCAGTATTTT.

The genes are TRBV28 and TRBJ2-1, with D perhaps TRBD2 (6 bases). The CDR3 loop spans 16 amino acids. The ends were cut back, 8 bases at V and 6 bases at J, with 23 bases in the middle. The germline V gene encodes CDR1 MDHEN and CDR2 SYDVKM. CDR3 amino acids: CASRPNSARRGNEQFF. For the CDR3, the DNA is TGTGCCAGCCGCCCTAACTCGGCCCGGAGGGGCAATGAGCAGTTCTTC.

The rearrangement uses TRBV30 and TRBJ2-6, with 7 nucleotides matching TRBD1. The CDR3 loop spans 15 amino acids. The junction had 6 bases not matched to a gene; V was cut back by 5 bases and J by 2 bases. The V gene's germline CDR1 is GTSNPN and CDR2 SVGIG (reference sequence). DNA of the CDR3: TGTGCCTGGGATTCAGGGACAGCTGGGGCCAACGTCCTGACTTTC. Residues: CAWDSGTAGANVLTF.

V is TRBV7-2 and J is TRBJ1-2, with 7 positions matching TRBD1. This CDR3 spans 15 amino acids. Germline loops: CDR1 SGHTA, CDR2 FQGNSA. V was pared by 6 bases and J by 8 bases, with 15 bases of the junction left unmatched. The CDR3 nucleotides are TGTGCCAGCAGTCTACCGAGTAAGGGGGCGGGAGGCTACACCTTC. It codes for CASSLPSKGAGGYTF. The full variable domain, its missing parts supplied by reference TRBV7-2 and TRBJ1-2, is GAGVSQSPSNKVTEKGKDVELRCDPISGHTALYWYRQSLGQGLEFLIYFQGNSAPDKSGLPSDRFSAERTGGSVSTLTIQRTQQEDSAVYLCASSLPSKGAGGYTFGSGTRLTVV.

This chain uses TRBV4-2 with TRBJ2-1, with TRBD2 matching 15 bases. Trimming removed 2 bases from V and 6 bases from J; junction bases left unmatched: 11. The germline V gene encodes CDR1 LGHNA and CDR2 YNFKEQ. This CDR3 region has 19 residues. CDR3 nucleotides: TGTGCCAGCAGCCAATCGGGACTAGCGGGGGGCCTAACGTCCAATGAGCAGTTCTTC. Amino acid sequence: CASSQSGLAGGLTSNEQFF.

V is TRBV5-8 and J is TRBJ1-2; D possibly corresponds to TRBD1 (6 bases). Trimming removed 8 bases from V and 0 bases from J, with 8 bases in between. The length of the CDR3 is 12 residues. Germline CDR1 and CDR2: SGHTS and YDEGEE. The CDR3 DNA sequence: TGTGCCAGTGGACAGCCTAACTATGGCTACACCTTC. Protein sequence: CASGQPNYGYTF.

The CDR3 coding sequence is TGTGCCAGTACGGGGGGAGCCATAGCCAAAAACATTCAGTACTTC. This gives the protein CASTGGAIAKNIQYF. This rearrangement joins TRBV19 to TRBJ2-4; 7 bases are a match to TRBD2. V dropped 7 bases and J dropped 0; count of bases not matched to a gene: 6. Germline lookup yields CDR1 LNHDA and CDR2 SQIVND (reference sequence). This CDR3 contains 15 residues.

The CDR3 DNA is TGCGCCAGCAGCTTGGAGTTCGGCTCTGGAAACACCATATATTTT. The encoded protein is CASSLEFGSGNTIYF. This chain links TRBV5-1 with TRBJ1-3; unclear D gene. The CDR3 is 15 residues long. In germline, CDR1 is SGHRS, CDR2 YFSETQ. Trimming took off 0 bases at V and 0 bases at J, with 7 bases between the two ends.

This clone appeared a single time. The chain uses TRBV9 and TRBJ2-1; TRBD2 might be the D (6 bases). The CDR3 sequence is 17 residues long. With 0 bases removed from V and 0 bases from J, the gap between germline ends came to 13 bases. Germline V CDR1 and CDR2: SGDLS, YYNGEE. CDR3 nucleotides: TGTGCCAGCAGCGTAGAGGGTGCCGGGGGCTCCTACAATGAGCAGTTCTTC. This gives the protein CASSVEGAGGSYNEQFF. The full variable domain, completed using reference TRBV9 and TRBJ2-1, is DSGVTQTPKHLITATGQRVTLRCSPRSGDLSVYWYQQSLDQGLQFLIQYYNGEERAKGNILERFSAQQFPDLHSELNLSSLELGDSALYFCASSVEGAGGSYNEQFFGPGTRLTVL.

This chain joins TRBV28 and TRBJ1-5; 8 bases are shared with TRBD1. This CDR3 comprises 13 residues. Germline V gives CDR1 MDHEN, CDR2 SYDVKM. The trim removed 6 bases at V and 4 bases at J, leaving 2 bases unmatched. In DNA form, the CDR3 reads TGTGCCAGCAGAAGACAGGGGAATCAGCCCCAGCATTTT. Translated, it gives CASRRQGNQPQHF.